This TCR beta chain was identified during a study of neurological immune-mediated disorders. Germline V CDR1 and CDR2: SGHRS, YFSETQ. This CDR3 is 17 amino acids long. Trimming removed 4 bases from V and 8 bases from J, with 27 bases in between. Of note for this clonotype: Its antigen is as yet unknown.

Synthesis of cDNA was carried out by template-switch 5'RACE. The reaction used 10-nucleotide random UMIs. One entry per CDR3 protein, called by TCRdb with MiXCR from the 5' RACE reads. The sample has 100,000 or so distinct CDR3 sequences, roughly 4% seen once. General observations from the study: Phylogenetic grouping placed 18 of 34 multiple sclerosis patients' repertoires in one related-CDR3 cluster, a possible signature. Multiple sclerosis patients had less TCR clonal expansion than even healthy controls, unlike HTLV-1-associated myelopathy.

The sequenced sample was PBMCs. The V and J genes are TRBV5-1 and TRBJ1-2; possibly TRBD1 for D (5 bases). The receptor's source is a woman younger than 30 with multiple sclerosis. The CDR3 DNA follows: TGCGCCAGCAGCCCTGCAGGCGGGACCACCCAAAGCGGAGGCTACACCTTC. Translated, it gives CASSPAGGTTQSGGYTF.